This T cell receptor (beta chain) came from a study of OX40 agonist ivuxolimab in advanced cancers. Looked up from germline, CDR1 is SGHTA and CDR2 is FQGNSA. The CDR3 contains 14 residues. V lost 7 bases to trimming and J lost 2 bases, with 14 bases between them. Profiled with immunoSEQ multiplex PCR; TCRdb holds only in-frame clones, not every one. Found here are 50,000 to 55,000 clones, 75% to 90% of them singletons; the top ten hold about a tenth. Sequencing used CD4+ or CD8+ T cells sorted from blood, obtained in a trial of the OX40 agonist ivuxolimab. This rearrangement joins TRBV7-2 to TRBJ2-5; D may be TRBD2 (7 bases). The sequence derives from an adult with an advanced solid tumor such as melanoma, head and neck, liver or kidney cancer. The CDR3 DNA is TGTGCCAGCAAAATGGGGGGGCCACAAGAGACCCAGTACTTC. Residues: CASKMGGPQETQYF.